The 9 T cell receptor beta chains presented below share a single source sample, sequenced in a study of chemoradiotherapy in HPV16-positive cancers (dated by TCRdb to the early 2020s). Receptor libraries were prepared by the immunoSEQ multiplex PCR assay. In its TCRdb copy, this immuneACCESS table keeps in-frame sequences only and misses some clones. Where compared with another copy, unresolved V genes explain less than half of these, and the others have no known cause. Present in this sample are 9,500 to 12,000 clones, roughly 72% of which were seen just once. The biggest ten clones account for over 35% of the sample. The material was obtained from a patient who underwent chemoradiotherapy. Receptors originate from a human donor with HPV-associated anogenital cancer.

The V gene is TRBV6-4, the J gene TRBJ2-3, with D possibly TRBD1 on 8 matching bases. The CDR3 spans 14 residues. Germline V gives CDR1 MRHNA, CDR2 SNTAGT. V lost 2 bases to trimming and J lost 10 bases, with 16 bases between them. The CDR3 protein is CASSDGQGAGAQYF. The CDR3 DNA reads as TGTGCCAGCAGTGACGGGCAGGGGGCGGGAGCGCAGTATTTT.

V is TRBV10-3 and J is TRBJ2-1; D perhaps matches TRBD1 (6 bases). The germline gives CDR1 ENHRY, CDR2 SYGVKD. V was cut by 1 base and J by 6 bases, with 13 bases left in between. There are 15 residues in the CDR3. CDR3 amino acids: CAISEYTGITNEQFF. The CDR3 nucleotides read TGTGCCATCAGTGAGTACACAGGGATCACCAATGAGCAGTTCTTC.

This clone showed up just once. The V gene is TRBV19, the J gene TRBJ2-3, with unresolved D. Germline CDR1 LNHDA, CDR2 SQIVND (reference sequence). V lost 4 bases, J lost 4 bases, and 3 bases lay in between. The CDR3 loop spans 11 amino acids. The CDR3 sequence is CASSNADTQYF. In DNA form, the CDR3 reads TGTGCCAGTAGTAATGCAGATACGCAGTATTTT.

The chain recombines TRBV25-1 with TRBJ2-1; D is perhaps TRBD1 (6 bases). CDR1 is MGHDK, CDR2 SYGVNS, per germline. The CDR3 has 12 amino acids. V was trimmed by 6 bases and J by 7 bases, leaving 10 bases between them. CDR3 loop: CASRGHGNEQFF. CDR3 sequence (DNA): TGTGCCAGCAGGGGACACGGGAATGAGCAGTTCTTC.

This clone was counted between two and nine times. The chain uses TRBV7-6 and TRBJ1-3, with a tentative D call TRBD1 (5 bases). V was cut by 1 base and J by 7 bases, with 14 bases left in between. CDR1 SGHVS and CDR2 FNYEAQ come from the germline V gene. The CDR3 extends over 15 amino acids. As DNA, the CDR3 is TGTGCCAGCAGCTTAGGCGGGGACTTTATCAACACCATATATTTT. Translated, it gives CASSLGGDFINTIYF.

The J gene is TRBJ2-1, the V gene TRBV11-3, with 12 bases that match TRBD1. This CDR3 comprises 15 residues. CDR1 SGHNT and CDR2 YENEEA come from the germline V gene. V was clipped by 3 bases and J by 15 bases; unmatched bases: 12. The CDR3 protein is CASSLPGQGANSRFF. CDR3 sequence (DNA): TGTGCCAGCAGCTTGCCGGGACAGGGGGCAAATAGTAGGTTCTTC. Together with reference TRBV11-3 and TRBJ2-1, the CDR3 gives the full variable domain: EAGVVQSPRYKIIEKKQPVAFWCNPISGHNTLYWYLQNLGQGPELLIRYENEEAVDDSQLPKDRFSAERLKGVDSTLKIQPAELGDSAVYLCASSLPGQGANSRFFGPGTRLTVL.

This clone showed up just a few times. The rearrangement uses TRBV18 and TRBJ2-2, with 8 nucleotides matching TRBD1. The CDR3 extends over 16 amino acids. The ends lost 2 bases at V and 3 bases at J; junction bases unmatched: 5. CDR1 KGHSH and CDR2 LQKENI come from the germline V gene. The chain's CDR3 is CASSPSDRADTGELFF. In DNA form, the CDR3 reads TGTGCCAGCTCACCATCGGACAGGGCGGACACCGGGGAGCTGTTTTTT.

This clone has a handful of counts. The rearrangement joins TRBV2 to TRBJ2-7, with 8 bases identical to TRBD1. Unmatched junction bases numbered 8, after V lost 10 bases and J lost 3 bases. The CDR3 spans 13 residues. Looked up from germline, CDR1 is SNHLY and CDR2 is FYNNEI. The CDR3 is CATREQGVYEQYF. In DNA, the CDR3 is TGTGCCACCAGGGAACAGGGGGTCTACGAGCAGTACTTC. The variable domain in full, with the rest retrieved from reference TRBV2 and TRBJ2-7, is EPEVTQTPSHQVTQMGQEVILRCVPISNHLYFYWYRQILGQKVEFLVSFYNNEISEKSEIFDDQFSVERPDGSNFTLKIRSTKLEDSAMYFCATREQGVYEQYFGPGTRLTVT.

The CDR3 DNA reads as TGTGCCAGCAGCTTGCGAACGGGATCTGGGGCCAACGTCCTGACTTTC. This translates into CASSLRTGSGANVLTF. V is TRBV5-8 and J is TRBJ2-6; maybe TRBD2 (5 bases). V was shortened by 1 base and J by 1 base, with 9 bases between the two germline ends. CDR1 and CDR2 from the germline V gene are SGHTS and YDEGEE. This CDR3 region has 16 residues. Full variable domain (missing parts from reference TRBV5-8 and TRBJ2-6): EAGVTQSPTHLIKTRGQQATLRCSPISGHTSVYWYQQALGLGLQFLLWYDEGEERNRGNFPPRFSGRQFPNYSSELNVNALELEDSALYLCASSLRTGSGANVLTFGAGSRLTVL.